The clone carrying this T cell receptor beta chain has more than one count but fewer than ten. The antigen is undetermined. This specimen belongs to a study of identical twins. The study, taken as a whole, reports: Beta clonotypes that were abundant in cord blood contained fewer insertions, a pattern absent from memory repertoires.

The germline V and J ends were trimmed by 5 bases and 2 bases, with 25 bases remaining between them. The CDR3 totals 18 residues. TCRdb recomputed calls from the 5' RACE reads with MiXCR, one row per CDR3 protein. The top ten clones hold around 1.5% of a sample with nearly 900,000 distinct CDR3 sequences, about 12% of them seen once. These data were also reused for a study on yellow fever vaccine responses in identical twins.

The gene calls are TRBV12-3 or TRBV12-4 and TRBJ2-7; D is perhaps TRBD1 or TRBD2 (5 bases each). This receptor was obtained from a woman aged 18-30 years in good health. The specimen was PBMCs. The CDR3 region is CASSKSTGTTGRTYEQYF. CDR3 DNA sequence: TGTGCCAGCAGTAAAAGTACGGGGACGACGGGAAGAACCTACGAGCAGTACTTC.